A single sample gave rise to the 15 T cell receptor beta chains below, sequenced in a study of T-cell reconstitution after alpha-beta-depleted transplantation in children. The TCRbeta library incorporated unique molecular identifiers. TCRdb used MiXCR to reprocess the PCR reads, holding one entry per CDR3 protein. The data hold 280,000 or so distinct CDR3 sequences, with 9.5% to 13% observed a single time. Sequencing used peripheral blood, obtained 180 days after TCRalphabeta/CD19-depleted stem cell transplant. Receptors were obtained from a male patient aged 2-10 years who had a stem cell transplant for chronic granulomatous disease, so the T cells may come from the graft donor.

This clonotype was detected ten times or more. The chain employs TRBV12-3 or TRBV12-4 and TRBJ2-2; D may be TRBD1 (5 bases). This CDR3 has 15 amino acids. The V end lost 3 bases, the J end lost 5 bases, and 13 bases lay between the germline ends. CDR3 sequence: CASSFSQGLTGELFF. DNA of the CDR3: TGTGCCAGCAGTTTTTCGCAGGGTTTAACCGGGGAGCTGTTTTTT.

Many counts were recorded for this clonotype. This chain joins TRBV20-1 and TRBJ2-7, with D perhaps matching TRBD2 (6 bases). CDR3 length: 12 amino acids. Trimming pared 1 base from V and 5 bases from J, leaving 9 bases between. The germline V gene encodes CDR1 DFQATT and CDR2 SNEGSKA (reference sequence). Here the CDR3 reads CSARAGGDEQYF. For the CDR3, the DNA is TGCAGTGCTAGAGCCGGGGGAGACGAGCAGTACTTC.

This clonotype showed up many times. The chain links TRBV9 to TRBJ1-6, with a possible D match to TRBD1 (6 bases). The germline V gene has CDR1 SGDLS and CDR2 YYNGEE. This CDR3 has 15 residues. Trimming removed 3 bases from V and 9 bases from J, with 16 bases in between. CDR3 amino acids: CASSGTTGLSSPLHF. The DNA for the CDR3 is TGTGCCAGCAGCGGAACCACAGGGTTGAGTTCACCCCTCCACTTT.

The sample holds many counts of this clonotype. V and J are TRBV10-3 and TRBJ2-3; D tentatively reads TRBD1 or TRBD2 (6 bases each). V lost 0 bases and J 3 bases, leaving 22 bases between the germline ends. Germline V gene lookup returns CDR1 ENHRY and CDR2 SYGVKD. The CDR3 runs to 19 residues. The CDR3, as DNA: TGTGCCATCAGTGAGTCAGTTTTTCAGGGGAGGATAGGTACAGATACGCAGTATTTT. The encoded protein is CAISESVFQGRIGTDTQYF.

This clonotype was detected many times. The gene calls are TRBV20-1 and TRBJ2-1; the D gene is possibly TRBD1 (5 bases). V lost 1 base and J lost 3, with 22 bases in between. This CDR3 is 18 amino acids long. CDR1 and CDR2 from the germline V gene are DFQATT and SNEGSKA (reference sequence). CDR3 sequence reads: CSARARGGGLGRYNEQFF. In nucleotides, the CDR3 is TGCAGTGCTAGAGCTAGGGGCGGCGGCCTCGGTCGCTACAATGAGCAGTTCTTC.

The V call is TRBV3-1, the J call TRBJ1-5; 8 nucleotides match TRBD1. V dropped 0 bases and J dropped 4; count of bases not matched to a gene: 5. The length of the CDR3 is 16 residues. Germline-derived CDR1 and CDR2 are LGHDT and YNNKEL (reference sequence). The CDR3 reads CASSQDNRGTNQPQHF. CDR3 nucleotides: TGTGCCAGCAGCCAAGATAACAGGGGGACGAATCAGCCCCAGCATTTT.

This clonotype came up many times. The V call is TRBV21-1, the J call TRBJ1-2. TRBV21-1 is designated a pseudogene. This CDR3 has 11 residues. The CDR3 DNA is TGTGCCAGCAGCGGCCCAGATGGCTACACCTTC. This gives the protein CASSGPDGYTF.

A word on this clonotype: This likely comes from a read error, as the CDR3 has no conserved phenylalanine or tryptophan at its end. The rearrangement links TRBV27 to TRBJ1-4; D remains unclear. Trimming left V 5 bases short and J 0 bases short, with 10 bases between. The CDR3 covers 15 residues. Germline CDR1 and CDR2: MNHEY and SMNVEV (reference sequence). CDR3 sequence: CASSPTPATNEKLFL. For the CDR3, the DNA is TGTGCCAGCAGTCCAACACCTGCAACTAATGAAAAACTGTTTTTG.

This clonotype turned up a few times. This chain uses TRBV19 with TRBJ2-1, with 11 positions matching TRBD2. This CDR3 spans 17 amino acids. The ends lost 3 bases at V and 5 bases at J; junction bases unmatched: 9. Germline assignment: CDR1 LNHDA and CDR2 SQIVND (reference sequence). The CDR3, as DNA: TGTGCCAGTAGTATTGAAGGGGGACTAGCGGTCCACAATGAGCAGTTCTTC. Its translation: CASSIEGGLAVHNEQFF.

This clonotype was detected ten times or more. This chain links TRBV20-1 with TRBJ1-5, with a tentative D call TRBD1 (5 bases). Germline CDR1 and CDR2: DFQATT and SNEGSKA (reference sequence). Trimming left V 0 bases short and J 4 bases short, with 16 bases between. The CDR3 length is 16 residues. The CDR3 loop is CSAREPGPSQNQPQHF. As DNA, the CDR3 is TGCAGTGCTAGAGAACCGGGACCGTCCCAGAATCAGCCCCAGCATTTT.

The sample holds many counts of this clonotype. The chain uses TRBV7-6 and TRBJ1-6, with 11 nucleotides matching TRBD1. Trimming at V came to 5 bases and at J to 9 bases, leaving 12 bases not matched to a gene. CDR3 size: 17 residues. Germline CDR1 reads SGHVS; CDR2 reads FNYEAQ. DNA for the CDR3: TGTGCCAGCAGCCTTGGGCGTCCGGGACAGGGGGGTTCACCCCTCCACTTT. Protein product: CASSLGRPGQGGSPLHF.

This clonotype was seen ten or more times. The V call is TRBV12-3 or TRBV12-4, the J call TRBJ2-4, with D unresolved. This CDR3 has 14 amino acids. The V end lost 1 base, the J end lost 7 bases, and 11 bases lay between the germline ends. In DNA form, the CDR3 reads TGTGCCAGCAGTTTAGGACCGGGCGGTAACATTCAGTACTTC. This encodes CASSLGPGGNIQYF.

This clonotype was seen a handful of times. The chain's CDR3 is CASTLEGVAGVIGNEQFF. In nucleotides, the CDR3 is TGTGCCAGCACCTTAGAGGGGGTAGCGGGAGTGATAGGGAATGAGCAGTTCTTC. The rearrangement uses TRBV12-3 or TRBV12-4 and TRBJ2-1; TRBD2 matches 9 bases. V gave up 7 bases and J gave up 7 bases; unmatched junction bases: 20. The CDR3 totals 18 residues.

This clonotype was seen repeatedly, ten times or more. V gene TRBV15 combines with J gene TRBJ1-5; perhaps TRBD1 as D (5 bases). V shed 2 bases and J shed 0 bases, with 26 bases lying between them. The CDR3 has 21 amino acids. The germline gives CDR1 LNHNV, CDR2 YYDKDF (reference sequence). The CDR3 nucleotides are TGTGCCACCAGCAGATCGCCTATTATGGGACGGACGGTTAATAGCAATCAGCCCCAGCATTTT. Its translation is CATSRSPIMGRTVNSNQPQHF.

This clonotype occurred many times. The chain carries TRBV10-2 and TRBJ1-3; D is undetermined. Germline CDR1 reads WSHSY; CDR2 reads SAAADI. The CDR3 sequence is 15 residues long. V dropped 2 bases and J dropped 1 base, with 9 bases sitting between them. The CDR3 protein is CASSEVSASGNTIYF. The CDR3 DNA reads TGCGCCAGCAGTGAGGTTTCGGCGTCTGGAAACACCATATATTTT.